Here is one T cell receptor beta chain with its context. Clones were read by immunoSEQ multiplex PCR, and TCRdb kept only the in-frame ones, dropping some. Of about 64,000 clones listed, under 90% were seen once; the top ten hold approximately 2.2%. This entry comes from a study of OX40 agonist ivuxolimab in advanced cancers. Trimming pared 7 bases from V and 8 bases from J, leaving 12 bases between. Germline V gives CDR1 SNHLY, CDR2 FYNNEI. This CDR3 has 13 amino acids. Specimen: CD4+ or CD8+ T cells sorted from blood, collected in a trial of the OX40 agonist ivuxolimab. The chain recombines TRBV2 with TRBJ1-6; no reliable D call. The TCR comes from an adult with an advanced solid tumor such as melanoma, head and neck, liver or kidney cancer. The CDR3 sequence is CASMAGWDSPLHF. The DNA for the CDR3 is TGTGCCAGCATGGCGGGTTGGGATTCACCCCTCCACTTT.